The 22 T cell receptor beta chains listed next were all sequenced from one sample in a study of glioma-infiltrating T cells. TCR alpha and beta CDR3 regions were amplified from RNA using iRepertoire nested multiplex PCR. MiXCR, run by TCRdb on the multiplex PCR reads, gives a single entry per CDR3 protein. This sample yields under 200,000 distinct CDR3 sequences, of which around 40% are seen a single time; around 5.3% belongs to the top ten. Sequenced input: glioma tissue, nonneoplastic brain tissue, or PBMCs (not recorded which). These receptors came from a human donor with low-grade glioma or glioblastoma, undergoing nonglioma brain surgery, or in good health (not recorded which).

In this sample, this clonotype turned up a few times. The chain joins TRBV3-1 to TRBJ1-4, with TRBD1 matching 7 bases. The J segment lost 11 bases and the V segment lost 4 bases, leaving 7 bases of the junction unmatched. This CDR3 is built from 13 residues. The germline V gene has CDR1 LGHDT and CDR2 YNNKEL (reference sequence). The CDR3 DNA is TGTGCCAGCAGCCGACCGGGACAGCCGAAACTGTTTTTT. It codes for CASSRPGQPKLFF.

This clonotype was recorded at least ten times. This rearrangement joins TRBV6-1 to TRBJ2-5; D is possibly TRBD2 (5 bases). CDR3 length equals 12 residues. With 7 bases removed from V and 1 base from J, the gap between germline ends came to 7 bases. Germline assignment: CDR1 MNHNS and CDR2 SASEGT. The CDR3 protein is CASKTTQETQYF. DNA of the CDR3: TGTGCCAGCAAGACTACCCAAGAGACCCAGTACTTC.

The chain links TRBV2 to TRBJ2-3, with 9 bases matching TRBD1. This CDR3 is built from 15 residues. Germline CDR1 SNHLY, CDR2 FYNNEI. V shed 1 base and J 5 bases; nucleotides not matched to a gene: 4. The CDR3 is CASSEGTGAQDTQYF. The CDR3, as DNA: TGTGCCAGCAGTGAAGGGACAGGGGCACAAGATACGCAGTATTTT.

This clonotype was found a few times. V usage is TRBV2 and J usage is TRBJ2-7; TRBD2 matches 13 bases. CDR1 SNHLY and CDR2 FYNNEI come from the germline V gene. The J segment lost 5 bases and the V segment lost 8 bases, leaving 9 bases of the junction unmatched. This CDR3 has 15 residues. The DNA for the CDR3 is TGTGCCAGCGGTAAAGGACTAGCGGGAGCCCACGAGCAGTACTTC. It codes for CASGKGLAGAHEQYF.

This clonotype occurred many times. The chain links TRBV27 to TRBJ1-5; D might be TRBD1 (6 bases). The CDR3 spans 14 residues. The germline gives CDR1 MNHEY, CDR2 SMNVEV (reference sequence). V was clipped by 3 bases and J by 5 bases, with 11 bases between them. The DNA for the CDR3 is TGTGCCAGCAGTTTGACAGGAGTTTATCAGCCCCAGCATTTT. It encodes CASSLTGVYQPQHF.

The chain employs TRBV7-2 and TRBJ2-1, with D maybe TRBD2 (6 bases). Germline V gene lookup returns CDR1 SGHTA and CDR2 FQGNSA. The V gene lost 2 bases and the J gene lost 4 bases, with 15 bases spanning the gap. The CDR3 extends over 16 amino acids. CDR3 in amino acids: CASSLKNSGLYNEQFF. CDR3 bases: TGTGCCAGCAGCTTAAAGAATAGCGGCCTATACAATGAGCAGTTCTTC. Full variable domain (missing parts from reference TRBV7-2 and TRBJ2-1): GAGVSQSPSNKVTEKGKDVELRCDPISGHTALYWYRQSLGQGLEFLIYFQGNSAPDKSGLPSDRFSAERTGGSVSTLTIQRTQQEDSAVYLCASSLKNSGLYNEQFFGPGTRLTVL.

In regard to this clonotype: This sequence may be a read error, since a much larger clone differs from it by one base. The chain recombines TRBV2 with TRBJ2-1, with D uncertain. CDR3 size: 11 residues. Germline CDR1 reads SNHLY; CDR2 reads FYNNEI. V lost 5 bases to trimming and J lost 7 bases, with 6 bases between them. In nucleotides, the CDR3 is TGTGCCAGCAGTCCCCTAAATGAGCAGTTCTTC. It translates to CASSPLNEQFF. Full variable domain (missing parts from reference TRBV2 and TRBJ2-1): EPEVTQTPSHQVTQMGQEVILRCVPISNHLYFYWYRQILGQKVEFLVSFYNNEISEKSEIFDDQFSVERPDGSNFTLKIRSTKLEDSAMYFCASSPLNEQFFGPGTRLTVL.

This clonotype was seen ten or more times. V and J are TRBV7-3 and TRBJ2-7; 7 nucleotides align to TRBD2. Trimming removed 3 bases from V and 6 bases from J; junction bases left unmatched: 5. The CDR3 extends over 13 amino acids. CDR1 and CDR2 from the germline V gene are SGHTA and FQGTGA. Here the CDR3 DNA reads TGTGCCAGCAGCTTTGTTGGCGGGAGCGAGCAGTACTTC. Translating gives CASSFVGGSEQYF.

V is TRBV7-9 and J is TRBJ2-3, with 10 nucleotides matching TRBD2. The germline CDR1 and CDR2 sequences are SEHNR and FQNEAQ (reference sequence). V lost 2 bases to trimming and J lost 2 bases; unmatched junction nucleotides: 7. This CDR3 has 17 residues. The CDR3 sequence is CASSLLGLAGATDTQYF. CDR3 in DNA: TGTGCCAGCAGCTTACTAGGTCTAGCGGGAGCCACAGATACGCAGTATTTT.

This clonotype has a count of ten or more. V and J are TRBV27 and TRBJ1-1; D not resolved. From germline, CDR1 is MNHEY and CDR2 SMNVEV (reference sequence). V lost 2 bases, J lost 6 bases, and 16 bases lay in between. CDR3 length: 15 residues. For the CDR3, the DNA is TGTGCCAGCAGTTTAGGTGGGGAAGGGATCGCTGAAGCTTTCTTT. Its translation: CASSLGGEGIAEAFF.

A note on this clonotype: A single base separates this from a much larger clone, so it may be a read error. The chain couples TRBV15 to TRBJ2-1; D gene ambiguous. The V gene's germline CDR1 is LNHNV and CDR2 YYDKDF (reference sequence). The CDR3 covers 15 residues. Between the trimmed V and J ends, which lost 0 bases and 7 bases, there was a span of 13 bases. The CDR3 DNA follows: TGTGCCACCAGCAGAGATGTGGAAGGGAATAATGAGCAGTTCTTC. It yields the protein CATSRDVEGNNEQFF. Supplemented by reference TRBV15 and TRBJ2-1, the full variable domain reads DAMVIQNPRYQVTQFGKPVTLSCSQTLNHNVMYWYQQKSSQAPKLLFHYYDKDFNNEADTPDNFQSRRPNTSFCFLDIRSPGLGDTAMYLCATSRDVEGNNEQFFGPGTRLTVL.

The chain employs TRBV7-9 and TRBJ2-1; 8 nucleotides line up with TRBD2. The CDR3 totals 12 residues. V was clipped by 3 bases and J by 13 bases; unmatched bases: 5. Germline V gives CDR1 SEHNR, CDR2 FQNEAQ (reference sequence). This CDR3 reads CASSFGTRPQFF. Written as DNA, the CDR3 is TGTGCCAGCAGCTTTGGGACTAGACCTCAGTTCTTC.

This clonotype has ten or more counts. The gene calls are TRBV12-3 or TRBV12-4 and TRBJ2-7, with D possibly being TRBD2 (6 bases). This CDR3 spans 13 amino acids. Between the trimmed V and J ends, which lost 4 bases and 3 bases, there was a span of 10 bases. The CDR3: CASSSGRDYEQYF. CDR3 DNA sequence: TGTGCCAGCAGTTCAGGGCGGGACTACGAGCAGTACTTC.

The chain links TRBV5-1 to TRBJ2-5; no reliable D call. From germline, CDR1 is SGHRS and CDR2 YFSETQ. This CDR3 comprises 13 residues. V shed 3 bases and J shed 5 bases, with 11 bases lying between them. In nucleotides, the CDR3 is TGCGCCAGCAGCTCTCGTATGGGGGAGACCCAGTACTTC. Protein sequence: CASSSRMGETQYF.

This clonotype has more than one count but fewer than ten. The rearrangement joins TRBV27 to TRBJ2-1; TRBD2 agrees at 10 bases. Germline V CDR1 and CDR2: MNHEY, SMNVEV (reference sequence). The CDR3 spans 16 residues. The junction had 14 bases not matched to a gene; V was cut back by 5 bases and J by 10 bases. The CDR3 DNA reads TGTGCCAGCAGTCCCATCCCTAGCGGGGGAGTAGGGGAGCAGTTCTTC. It codes for CASSPIPSGGVGEQFF.

V usage is TRBV7-8 and J usage is TRBJ2-3; possible D gene TRBD1, 5 bases. Germline V gene lookup returns CDR1 SGHVS and CDR2 FQNEAQ. The CDR3 runs to 14 residues. Trimming left V 5 bases short and J 4 bases short, with 13 bases between. CDR3 in DNA: TGTGCCAGCAGCCTAGATCAGGGTGCAGATACGCAGTATTTT. Protein sequence: CASSLDQGADTQYF. The full variable domain, completed using reference TRBV7-8 and TRBJ2-3, is GAGVSQSPRYKVAKRGQDVALRCDPISGHVSLFWYQQALGQGPEFLTYFQNEAQLDKSGLPSDRFFAERPEGSVSTLKIQRTQQEDSAVYLCASSLDQGADTQYFGPGTRLTVL.

In the case of this clonotype: A much more abundant neighbour one base away suggests this may be a read error. The chain couples TRBV29-1 to TRBJ2-1; D ambiguous. CDR3 length: 13 residues. The V end lost 0 bases, the J end lost 6 bases, and 9 bases lay between the germline ends. Per germline, CDR1 SQVTM and CDR2 ANQGSEA. CDR3 bases: TGCAGCGTTGAAGATAGGCGGCGCAATGAGCAGTTCTTC. This encodes CSVEDRRRNEQFF.

This chain links TRBV7-8 with TRBJ2-1, with D maybe TRBD1 (6 bases). The CDR3 covers 14 residues. Germline V lookup: CDR1 SGHVS, CDR2 FQNEAQ. Trimming left V 3 bases short and J 6 bases short, with 12 bases between. Here the CDR3 reads CASSFLGGVNEQFF. CDR3 in DNA: TGTGCCAGCAGCTTTCTAGGGGGAGTCAATGAGCAGTTCTTC.

This clonotype was recorded at least ten times. V and J are TRBV7-2 and TRBJ2-1, with D unresolved. Germline loops: CDR1 SGHTA, CDR2 FQGNSA. The CDR3 extends over 16 amino acids. V was pared by 1 base and J by 0 bases, with 10 bases between. CDR3 coding DNA: TGTGCCAGCAGCTTAGAGGGCGGATACTCCTACAATGAGCAGTTCTTC. Translation: CASSLEGGYSYNEQFF.

This clonotype was counted at least ten times. The J gene is TRBJ2-3, the V gene TRBV7-2; no definite D call. CDR3 size: 11 residues. Germline V gene lookup returns CDR1 SGHTA and CDR2 FQGNSA. V was shortened by 4 bases and J by 4 bases, with 3 bases between the two germline ends. Here the CDR3 DNA reads TGTGCCAGCAGCTCCTCAGATACGCAGTATTTT. Translation gives CASSSSDTQYF. Based on the CDR3 plus reference TRBV7-2 and TRBJ2-3, the full variable domain is GAGVSQSPSNKVTEKGKDVELRCDPISGHTALYWYRQSLGQGLEFLIYFQGNSAPDKSGLPSDRFSAERTGGSVSTLTIQRTQQEDSAVYLCASSSSDTQYFGPGTRLTVL.

This clonotype was seen a single time. Being one base from a much bigger clone, this may be a read error. The V gene is TRBV6-6, the J gene TRBJ2-5, with D hard to call. Germline V CDR1 and CDR2: MNHNY, SVGAGI (reference sequence). V was clipped by 0 bases and J by 7 bases, with 15 bases between them. The CDR3 is 15 residues long. The CDR3: CASSYSWKADGTQYF. The CDR3, as DNA: TGTGCCAGCAGTTACTCGTGGAAAGCCGATGGGACCCAGTACTTC.

The sample holds many counts of this clonotype. The genes are TRBV19 and TRBJ2-7; D gene uncertain. The V end lost 5 bases, the J end lost 4 bases, and 12 bases lay between the germline ends. The germline gives CDR1 LNHDA, CDR2 SQIVND (reference sequence). This CDR3 contains 13 residues. The CDR3 region is CASSHSPGYEQYF. The CDR3 nucleotides read TGTGCCAGTAGTCATTCCCCCGGGTACGAGCAGTACTTC.